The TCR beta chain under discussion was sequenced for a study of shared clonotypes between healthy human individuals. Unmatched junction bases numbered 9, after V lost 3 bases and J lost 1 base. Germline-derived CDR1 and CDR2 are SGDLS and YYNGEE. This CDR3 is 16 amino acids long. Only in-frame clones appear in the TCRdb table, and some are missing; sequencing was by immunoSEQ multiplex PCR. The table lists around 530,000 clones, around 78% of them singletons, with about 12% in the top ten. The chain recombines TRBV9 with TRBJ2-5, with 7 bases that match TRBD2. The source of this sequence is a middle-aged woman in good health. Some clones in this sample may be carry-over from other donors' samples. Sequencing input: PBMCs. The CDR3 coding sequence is TGTGCCAGCAGCGCGAGCGGGATGGGGCTCCAAGAGACCCAGTACTTC. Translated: CASSASGMGLQETQYF. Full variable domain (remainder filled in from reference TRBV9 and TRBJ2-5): DSGVTQTPKHLITATGQRVTLRCSPRSGDLSVYWYQQSLDQGLQFLIQYYNGEERAKGNILERFSAQQFPDLHSELNLSSLELGDSALYFCASSASGMGLQETQYFGPGTRLLVL.